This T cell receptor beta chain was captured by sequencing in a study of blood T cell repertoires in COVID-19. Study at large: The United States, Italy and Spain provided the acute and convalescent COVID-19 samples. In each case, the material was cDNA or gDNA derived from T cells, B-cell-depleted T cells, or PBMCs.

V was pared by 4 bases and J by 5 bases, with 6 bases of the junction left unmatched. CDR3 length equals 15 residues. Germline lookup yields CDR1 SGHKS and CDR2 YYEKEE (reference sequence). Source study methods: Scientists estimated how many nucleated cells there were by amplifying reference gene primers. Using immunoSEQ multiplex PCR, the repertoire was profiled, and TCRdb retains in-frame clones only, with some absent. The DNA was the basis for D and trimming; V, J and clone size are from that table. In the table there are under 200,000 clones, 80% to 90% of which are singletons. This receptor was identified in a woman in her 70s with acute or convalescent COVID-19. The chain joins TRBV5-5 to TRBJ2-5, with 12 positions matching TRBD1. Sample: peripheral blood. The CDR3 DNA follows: TGTGCCAGCAGCGGGGGACAGGGGGCCTATGAGACCCAGTACTTC. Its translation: CASSGGQGAYETQYF.